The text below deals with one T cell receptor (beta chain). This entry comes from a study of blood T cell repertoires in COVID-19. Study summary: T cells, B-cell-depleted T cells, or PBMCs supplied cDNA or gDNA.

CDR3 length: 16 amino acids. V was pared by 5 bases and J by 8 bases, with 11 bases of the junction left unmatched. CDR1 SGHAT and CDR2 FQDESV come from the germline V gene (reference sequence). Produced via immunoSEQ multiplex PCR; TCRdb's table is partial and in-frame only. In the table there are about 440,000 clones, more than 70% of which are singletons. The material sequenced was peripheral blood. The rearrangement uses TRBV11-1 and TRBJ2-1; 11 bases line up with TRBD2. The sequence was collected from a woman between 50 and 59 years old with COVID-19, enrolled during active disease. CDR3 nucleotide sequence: TGTGCCAGCAGCCACAATAGCGGGGGGGCAATAGATGAGCAGTTCTTC. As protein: CASSHNSGGAIDEQFF.